A selection of T cell receptor beta chains follows, all from one sample in a study of T cell clonotyping in hematopoietic cell transplantation. Sequencing was performed with immunoSEQ multiplex PCR; in TCRdb, only in-frame clones are kept and a portion is missing. The sample carries more than 20,000 clones, roughly 84% recorded once. Sequenced material: peripheral blood mononuclear cells, taken before stem cell transplant. Every receptor here comes from a woman in her sixties with acute myeloid leukemia. Some clones in this sample may be carry-over from other donors' samples. Each CDR3 is given with its conserved first and last residue. The order of the fields is CDR3 DNA, CDR3 protein, D gene, J gene, V gene, clone size, CDR3 length. The D gene is left open where the match is weak. Size values are once, few and many counts, or a class for expanded clones, and some rows have none.

TGTGCCAGCAGTGACTCAGTGACTACCGACACCGGGGAGCTGTTTTTT	CASSDSVTTDTGELFF	.	TRBJ2-2	TRBV6-4	.	16
TGCAGCGCCGGGCAAGGGACCGGGGAGCTGTTTTTT	CSAGQGTGELFF	.	TRBJ2-2	TRBV29-1	.	12
TGTGCCAGCAGACCCGGGACAGAGAACATTCAGTACTTC	CASRPGTENIQYF	TRBD1	TRBJ2-4	TRBV5-4	.	13
TGTGCCAGCAGTCTTCAGGGGGCTAGCAATCAGCCCCAGCATTTT	CASSLQGASNQPQHF	TRBD1	TRBJ1-5	TRBV2	.	15
TGCGCCAGCAGCTTTTCGACAGGGACTGGGGCCAACGTCCTGACTTTC	CASSFSTGTGANVLTF	TRBD1	TRBJ2-6	TRBV5-1	.	16
TGCGCCAGCAGCTTTGGTGGAAGTGGGAGCAATCAGCCCCAGCATTTT	CASSFGGSGSNQPQHF	.	TRBJ1-5	TRBV5-1	.	16
TGTGCCAGCAGCGCGACAGCGATGAACACCGGGGAGCTGTTTTTT	CASSATAMNTGELFF	.	TRBJ2-2	TRBV9	.	15
TGCGCCAGCAGCCTCGGCCCAGGGGGGTCCTACGAGCAGTACTTC	CASSLGPGGSYEQYF	.	TRBJ2-7	TRBV5-1	.	15
TGTGCCAGCAGTGCCTCTAGCGTTTCCTACAATGAGCAGTTCTTC	CASSASSVSYNEQFF	.	TRBJ2-1	TRBV6-1	.	15
TGTGCCAGTAGTACGCGGGGGCCTAGCACAGATACGCAGTATTTT	CASSTRGPSTDTQYF	.	TRBJ2-3	TRBV19	.	15
TGTGCCAGCAGCTTCGGGCAGGGCTACAATGAGCAGTTCTTC	CASSFGQGYNEQFF	.	TRBJ2-1	TRBV11-3	.	14
TGTGCCGGAGCTCATCCGGGACTAGCGGGAGCTTACTACGAGCAGTACTTC	CAGAHPGLAGAYYEQYF	TRBD2	TRBJ2-7	TRBV30	.	17
TGCGCCAGCGCAAGACAGGCGATGATGAACACTGAAGCTTTCTTT	CASARQAMMNTEAFF	.	TRBJ1-1	TRBV4-3	.	15
TGTGCCAGCAGCCATCCGGGACAGGAATCCATATATTTT	CASSHPGQESIYF	TRBD1	TRBJ1-3	TRBV11-1	once	13
TGTGCCAGCAGCTTATGGGGGTCGGGGACAGATACGCAGTATTTT	CASSLWGSGTDTQYF	.	TRBJ2-3	TRBV7-2	.	15
TGTGCCAGCAGCGTCCGGGTTAGCGAGACCCAGTACTTC	CASSVRVSETQYF	.	TRBJ2-5	TRBV9	.	13
TGTGCCAGCAGCTCCTTACAGGGGGGAAATTCACCCCTCCACTTT	CASSSLQGGNSPLHF	TRBD1	TRBJ1-6	TRBV7-2	few	15
TGTGCCAGCTCACCAGGCAGGGACGACGAGCAGTACTTC	CASSPGRDDEQYF	.	TRBJ2-7	TRBV18	few	13
TGTGCCAGCAGCTTAGCAGGGGCCGGGGAGCTGTTTTTT	CASSLAGAGELFF	.	TRBJ2-2	TRBV7-2	.	13
TGTGCCAGCAGTTTCCGACAGGGGGCCCGCACCGGGGAGCTGTTTTTT	CASSFRQGARTGELFF	TRBD1	TRBJ2-2	TRBV27	.	16
TGTGCCAGCAGCCTCCGACTAGGGACCGGGGAGCTGTTTTTT	CASSLRLGTGELFF	.	TRBJ2-2	TRBV7-3	.	14
TGTGCCAGCAGCCCCTACCAAGAGACCCAGTACTTC	CASSPYQETQYF	.	TRBJ2-5	TRBV6-6	.	12
TGTGCCAGCAGCCAACAGGGAAGCTATGGCTACACCTTC	CASSQQGSYGYTF	.	TRBJ1-2	TRBV2	few	13
TGTGCCAGCAGCTTAACGCGGGGGCCCTACAATGAGCAGTTCTTC	CASSLTRGPYNEQFF	.	TRBJ2-1	TRBV7-9	.	15
TGTGCCAGCAGTTTTTTTACTCCCTCCGGGGACCACACTGAAGCTTTCTTT	CASSFFTPSGDHTEAFF	.	TRBJ1-1	TRBV27	.	17
TGTGCCAGCAGTAATTGGGTCTTAGACAGGGGTAGCAATCAGCCCCAGCATTTT	CASSNWVLDRGSNQPQHF	TRBD1	TRBJ1-5	TRBV28	.	18
TGTGCCAGCAGGGCGACTAGGGGAACTAATGAAAAACTGTTTTTT	CASRATRGTNEKLFF	.	TRBJ1-4	TRBV2	.	15
TGTGCCAGCAGGGACACTAGCGCTATCCCCTACGAGCAGTACTTC	CASRDTSAIPYEQYF	TRBD2	TRBJ2-7	TRBV6-5	.	15
TGTGCCAGCAGCTTAGGGGGGGGCTCCTACGAGCAGTACTTC	CASSLGGGSYEQYF	TRBD2	TRBJ2-7	TRBV11-3	.	14
TGTGCCAGCAGTTACTCTTATGAGCAGTTCTTC	CASSYSYEQFF	.	TRBJ2-1	TRBV6-6	.	11
TGTGCCAGCGTGGGGGAGGGCTACGAGCAGTACTTC	CASVGEGYEQYF	TRBD2	TRBJ2-7	TRBV2	.	12
TGCAGCGTTGAGGGACTAGCGGGGAACACCGGGGAGCTGTTTTTT	CSVEGLAGNTGELFF	TRBD2	TRBJ2-2	TRBV29-1	.	15
TGTGCCAGTAGTATCGACAAGACAGGCGAAGCTTTCTTT	CASSIDKTGEAFF	.	TRBJ1-1	TRBV19	.	13
TGTGCCAGCAGACGGGCGCCGAACACCGGGGAGCTGTTTTTT	CASRRAPNTGELFF	.	TRBJ2-2	TRBV6-1	.	14
TGTGCCAGTAGTGAGGCGGGAACTTCTATGGGCTACACCTTC	CASSEAGTSMGYTF	.	TRBJ1-2	TRBV19	.	14
TGTGCCAGCAGTTTTCCCGCGGACAGGGGCTACACCTTC	CASSFPADRGYTF	TRBD1	TRBJ1-2	TRBV28	.	13
TGCGCCAGCAATCCCTTGGGGGCTGAAGCTTTCTTT	CASNPLGAEAFF	.	TRBJ1-1	TRBV10-1	.	12
TGTGCCAGCTCACCATACGGGGGCCACTATGGCTACACCTTC	CASSPYGGHYGYTF	.	TRBJ1-2	TRBV18	.	14
TGTGCCAGCAGCTTGGACGCCCTCACAGATACGCAGTATTTT	CASSLDALTDTQYF	.	TRBJ2-3	TRBV5-6	.	14